This T cell receptor (beta chain) is from a study of glioma-infiltrating T cells after dendritic cell vaccination. None of the glioblastoma patients had an isocitrate dehydrogenase mutation. The immunoSEQ assay amplified TCRB CDR3 from up to roughly 2 ug DNA. The repertoire was sequenced with immunoSEQ multiplex PCR; TCRdb's copy has only in-frame clones and lacks some. The table includes 40,000 or so clones, just under 85% detected once. The CDR3 consists of 14 residues. In germline, CDR1 is LNHDA, CDR2 SQIVND (reference sequence). Trimming cost V 6 bases and J 6 bases, with 14 bases left between them. As for this clone: The antigen remains unidentified.

The study's findings and limits: Higher TCR clonality did not directly relate to longer survival.

The material sequenced was blood, taken before dendritic cell vaccination. The chain uses TRBV19 and TRBJ2-2; D perhaps matches TRBD1 (6 bases). This clonotype originated in a human donor with glioblastoma. CDR3 protein: CASSPTGFSGELFF. The CDR3 DNA is TGTGCCAGTAGCCCGACAGGTTTCTCCGGGGAGCTGTTTTTT.